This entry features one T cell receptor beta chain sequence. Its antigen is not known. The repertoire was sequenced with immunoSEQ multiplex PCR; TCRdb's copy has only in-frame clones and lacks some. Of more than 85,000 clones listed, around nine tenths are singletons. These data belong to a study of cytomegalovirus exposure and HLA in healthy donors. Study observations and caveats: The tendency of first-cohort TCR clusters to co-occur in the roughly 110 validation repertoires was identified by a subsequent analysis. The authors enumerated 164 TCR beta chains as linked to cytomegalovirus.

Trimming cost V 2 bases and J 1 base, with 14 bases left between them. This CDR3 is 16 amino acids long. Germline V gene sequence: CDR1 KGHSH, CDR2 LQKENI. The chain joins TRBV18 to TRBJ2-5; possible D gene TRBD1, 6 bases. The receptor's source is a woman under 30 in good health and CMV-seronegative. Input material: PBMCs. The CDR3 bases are TGTGCCAGCTCACCATGGGGTGAGGGGGTCCAAGAGACCCAGTACTTC. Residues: CASSPWGEGVQETQYF.